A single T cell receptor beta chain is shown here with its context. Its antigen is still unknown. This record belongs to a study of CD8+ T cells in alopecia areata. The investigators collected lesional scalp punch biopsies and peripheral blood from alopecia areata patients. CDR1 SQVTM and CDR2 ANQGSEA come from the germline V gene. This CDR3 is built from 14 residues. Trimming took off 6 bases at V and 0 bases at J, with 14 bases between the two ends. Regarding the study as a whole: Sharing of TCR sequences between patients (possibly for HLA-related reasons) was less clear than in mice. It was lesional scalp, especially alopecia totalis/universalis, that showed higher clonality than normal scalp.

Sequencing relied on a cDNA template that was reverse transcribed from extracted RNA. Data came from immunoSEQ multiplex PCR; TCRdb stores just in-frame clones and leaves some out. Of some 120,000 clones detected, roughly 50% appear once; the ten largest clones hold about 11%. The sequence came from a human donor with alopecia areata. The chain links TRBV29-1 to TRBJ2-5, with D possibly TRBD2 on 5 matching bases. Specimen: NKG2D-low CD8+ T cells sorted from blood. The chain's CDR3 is CSVWGSVDQETQYF. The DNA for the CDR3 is TGCAGCGTATGGGGTAGCGTGGACCAAGAGACCCAGTACTTC.